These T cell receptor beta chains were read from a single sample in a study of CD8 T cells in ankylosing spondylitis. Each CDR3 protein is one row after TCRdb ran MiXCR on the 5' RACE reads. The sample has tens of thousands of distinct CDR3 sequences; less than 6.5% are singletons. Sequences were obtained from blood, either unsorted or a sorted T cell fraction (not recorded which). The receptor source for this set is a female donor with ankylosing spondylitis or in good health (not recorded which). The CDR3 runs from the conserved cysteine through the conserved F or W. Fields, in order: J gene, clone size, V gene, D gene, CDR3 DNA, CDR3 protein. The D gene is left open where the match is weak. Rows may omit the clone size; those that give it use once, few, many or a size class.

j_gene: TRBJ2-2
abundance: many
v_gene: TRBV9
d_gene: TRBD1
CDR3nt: TGTGCCAGCAGCCTGAGGGACAGCGGGGAGCTGTTTTTT
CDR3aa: CASSLRDSGELFF

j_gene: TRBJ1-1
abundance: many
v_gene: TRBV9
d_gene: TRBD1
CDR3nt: TGTGCCAGCAGCACAGGGGAGGGGACTGAAGCTTTCTTT
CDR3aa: CASSTGEGTEAFF

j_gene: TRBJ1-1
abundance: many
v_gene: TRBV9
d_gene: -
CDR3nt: TGTGCCAGCAGCTCCCGACCCCAGAGGGACACTGAAGCTTTCTTT
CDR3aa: CASSSRPQRDTEAFF

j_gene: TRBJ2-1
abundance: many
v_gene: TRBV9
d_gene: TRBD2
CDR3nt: TGTGCCAGCAGCGTAGATGCTAGCGGGAGGGTTGAGCAGTTCTTC
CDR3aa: CASSVDASGRVEQFF

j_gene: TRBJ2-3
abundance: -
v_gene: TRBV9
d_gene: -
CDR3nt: TGTGCCAGCAGCGCCGACAGGCGGGGAGATACGCAGTATTTT
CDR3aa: CASSADRRGDTQYF

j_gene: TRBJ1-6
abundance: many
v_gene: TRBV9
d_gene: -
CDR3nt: TGTGCCAGCAGCGTGTCGGACAGTAAGAATTCACCCCTCCACTTT
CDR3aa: CASSVSDSKNSPLHF

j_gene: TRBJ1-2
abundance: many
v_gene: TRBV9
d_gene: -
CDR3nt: TGTGCCAGCAGTCGTTTTCAGGGTTATGGCTACACCTTC
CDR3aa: CASSRFQGYGYTF

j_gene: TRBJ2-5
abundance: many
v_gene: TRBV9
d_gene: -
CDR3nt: TGTGCCAGCAGCGTAGTCGGCCAAGAGACCCAGTACTTC
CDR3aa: CASSVVGQETQYF

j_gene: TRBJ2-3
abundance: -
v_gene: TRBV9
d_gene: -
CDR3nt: TGTGCCAGCAGCCCAACATCAGCCACTCTTTTCACAGATGCGCAGTATTTT
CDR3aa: CASSPTSATLFTDAQYF

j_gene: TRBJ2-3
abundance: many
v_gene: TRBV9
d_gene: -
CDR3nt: TGTGCCAGCAGCGTAGGGTCGACAGATACGCAGTATTTT
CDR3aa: CASSVGSTDTQYF

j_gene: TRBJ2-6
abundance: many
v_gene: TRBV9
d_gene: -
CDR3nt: TGTGCCAGCAGTCAAAAGGGCTTTACACTCTCTGGGGCCAACGTCCTGACTTTC
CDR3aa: CASSQKGFTLSGANVLTF

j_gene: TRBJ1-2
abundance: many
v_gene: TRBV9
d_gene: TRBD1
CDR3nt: TGTGCCAGCAGCTCGTCAAACAGGGGTTCCGCCTATGGCTACACCTTC
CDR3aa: CASSSSNRGSAYGYTF

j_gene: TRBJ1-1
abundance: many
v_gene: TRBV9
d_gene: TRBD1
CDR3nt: TGTGCCAGCAGCGTAAGACCCGGGACAGGGGGGACTGAAGCTTTCTTT
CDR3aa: CASSVRPGTGGTEAFF

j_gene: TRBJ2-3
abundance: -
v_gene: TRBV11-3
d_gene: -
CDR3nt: TGTGCCAGCAGCGGGCCGTTTTCAGATACGCAGTATTTT
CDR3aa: CASSGPFSDTQYF

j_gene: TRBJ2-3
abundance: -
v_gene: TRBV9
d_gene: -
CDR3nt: TGTGCCAGCAGCCCTATTGGGGGGCATGGCACAGATACGCAGTATTTT
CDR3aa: CASSPIGGHGTDTQYF

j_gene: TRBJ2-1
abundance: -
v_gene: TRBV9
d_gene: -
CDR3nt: TGTGCCAGCAGCGCTAAGGTCAGCTCCTACAATGAGCAGTTCTTC
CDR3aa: CASSAKVSSYNEQFF

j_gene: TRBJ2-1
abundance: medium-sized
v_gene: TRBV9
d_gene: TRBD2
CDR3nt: TGTGCCAGCAGCTTCGTAGGTACTAGCGGGGGCAATGAGCAGTTCTTC
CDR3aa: CASSFVGTSGGNEQFF

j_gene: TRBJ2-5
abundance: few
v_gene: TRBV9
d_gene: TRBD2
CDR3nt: TGTGCCAGCAGCGTAGGCGGGAGGGCCTTAGAGACCCAGTACTTC
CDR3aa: CASSVGGRALETQYF

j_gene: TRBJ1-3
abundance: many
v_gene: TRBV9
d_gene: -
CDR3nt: TGTGCCAGCAGCGTATCTCACATCCTCTCTGGAAACACCATATATTTT
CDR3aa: CASSVSHILSGNTIYF

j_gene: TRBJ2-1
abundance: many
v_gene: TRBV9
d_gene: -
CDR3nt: TGTGCCAGCAGCGTAGCGATCCTCAATGAGCAGTTCTTC
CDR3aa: CASSVAILNEQFF

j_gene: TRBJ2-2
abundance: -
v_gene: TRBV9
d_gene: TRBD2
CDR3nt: TGTGCCAGCAGCGCCGGACTAGCGGCCAACACCGGGGAGCTGTTTTTT
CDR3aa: CASSAGLAANTGELFF

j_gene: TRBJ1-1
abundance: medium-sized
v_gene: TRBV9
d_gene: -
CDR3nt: TGTGCCAGCAGCGTAGAGTGGGAGGGGCGGACTGAAGCTTTCTTT
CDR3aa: CASSVEWEGRTEAFF

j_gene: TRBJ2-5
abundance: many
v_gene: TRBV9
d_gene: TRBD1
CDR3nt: TGTGCCAGCAGCGCGGGGGACAGGGCGGTTCAAGAGACCCAGTACTTC
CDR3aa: CASSAGDRAVQETQYF

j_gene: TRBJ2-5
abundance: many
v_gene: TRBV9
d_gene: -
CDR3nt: TGTGCCAGCAGCGTAGGGGCGGCGCCGGAAGAGACCCAGTACTTC
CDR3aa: CASSVGAAPEETQYF

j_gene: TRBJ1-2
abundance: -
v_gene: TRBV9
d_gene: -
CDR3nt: TGTGCCAGCAGCTCCCGTGGGGGGGCGGAGGATGGCTACACCTTC
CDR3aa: CASSSRGGAEDGYTF

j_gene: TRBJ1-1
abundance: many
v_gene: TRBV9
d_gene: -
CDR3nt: TGTGCCAGCAGCCCCCGAGTGGGACTGAACACTGAAGCTTTCTTT
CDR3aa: CASSPRVGLNTEAFF

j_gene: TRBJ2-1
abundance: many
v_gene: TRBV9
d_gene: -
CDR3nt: TGTGCCAGCAGCGTAGGGGCAGCAACCTACAATGAGCAGTTCTTC
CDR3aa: CASSVGAATYNEQFF

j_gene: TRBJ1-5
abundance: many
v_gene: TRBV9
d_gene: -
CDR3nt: TGTGCCAGCAGCGTAGCCCCAGGGCCATCTGATCAGCCCCAGCATTTT
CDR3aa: CASSVAPGPSDQPQHF

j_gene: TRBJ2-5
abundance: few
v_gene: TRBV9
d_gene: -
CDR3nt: TGTGCCAGCAGCGCTCGGGACTCCCAGGCAGAGACCCAGTACTTC
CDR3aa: CASSARDSQAETQYF

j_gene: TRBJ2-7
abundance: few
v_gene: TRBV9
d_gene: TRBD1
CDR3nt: TGTGCCAGCAGCGCCGGACAGGGGATGAGCTCCTACGAGCAGTACTTC
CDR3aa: CASSAGQGMSSYEQYF

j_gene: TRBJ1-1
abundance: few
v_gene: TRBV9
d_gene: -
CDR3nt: TGTGCCAGCAGCCTACACATGAACACTGAAGCTTTCTTT
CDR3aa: CASSLHMNTEAFF

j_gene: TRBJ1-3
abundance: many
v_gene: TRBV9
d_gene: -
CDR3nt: TGTGCCAGCACAGGGGTGGCCTCTGGAAACACCATATATTTT
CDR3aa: CASTGVASGNTIYF

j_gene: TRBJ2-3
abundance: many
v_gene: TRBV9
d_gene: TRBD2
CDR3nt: TGTGCCAGCAGCGTTGAACTAGCGTTCAGCACAGATACGCAGTATTTT
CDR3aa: CASSVELAFSTDTQYF

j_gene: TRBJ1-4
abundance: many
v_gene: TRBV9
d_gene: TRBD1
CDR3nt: TGTGCCAGCAGCGTCGGACAGGGGTGGGAAAAACTGTTTTTT
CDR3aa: CASSVGQGWEKLFF

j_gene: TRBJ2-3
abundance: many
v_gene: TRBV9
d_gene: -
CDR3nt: TGTGCCAGCAGCCCAAGGGCGGGATCTAGCACAGATACGCAGTATTTT
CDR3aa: CASSPRAGSSTDTQYF

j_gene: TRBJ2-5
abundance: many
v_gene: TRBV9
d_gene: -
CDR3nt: TGTGCCAGCAGCGTAGGGGTGGGGGGGCTCCAAGAGACCCAGTACTTC
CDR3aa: CASSVGVGGLQETQYF

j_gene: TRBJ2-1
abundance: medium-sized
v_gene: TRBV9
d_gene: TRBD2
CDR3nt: TGTGCCAGCACCCAGGCCCCTAGCGGGTACAATGAGCAGTTCTTC
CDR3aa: CASTQAPSGYNEQFF

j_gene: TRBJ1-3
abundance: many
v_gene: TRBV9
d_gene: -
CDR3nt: TGTGCCAGCAGCGTAGGGACAGTCGGCTCTGGAAACACCATATATTTT
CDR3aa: CASSVGTVGSGNTIYF

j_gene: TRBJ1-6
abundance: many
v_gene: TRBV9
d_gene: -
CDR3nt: TGTGCCAGCAGCTTGGGGACAAACTCCAATAATTCACCCCTCCACTTT
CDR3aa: CASSLGTNSNNSPLHF

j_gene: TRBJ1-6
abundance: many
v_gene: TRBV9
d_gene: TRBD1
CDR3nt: TGTGCCAGCACTGGCCGTGCGGGACAGAGAAATTCACCCCTCCACTTT
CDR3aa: CASTGRAGQRNSPLHF

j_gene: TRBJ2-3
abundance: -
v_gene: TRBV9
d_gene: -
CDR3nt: TGTGCCAGCAGCCTAAAAGGGCGTGGCAGGGCTGACACAGATACGCAGTATTTT
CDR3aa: CASSLKGRGRADTDTQYF

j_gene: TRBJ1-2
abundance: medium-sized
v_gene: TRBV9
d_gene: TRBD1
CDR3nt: TGTGCCAGCAGCGCCTATATGGGACAGGGGTCCTATGGCTACACCTTC
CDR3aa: CASSAYMGQGSYGYTF

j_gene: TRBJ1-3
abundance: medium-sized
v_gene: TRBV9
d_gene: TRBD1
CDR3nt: TGTGCCAGCAGCGCCCAGGGGGGGTGGTTTGAACAGGGAAGAAACACCATATATTTT
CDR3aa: CASSAQGGWFEQGRNTIYF

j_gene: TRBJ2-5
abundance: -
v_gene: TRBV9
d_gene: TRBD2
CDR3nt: TGTGCCAGCAGCGTAGCTGGCACTAGCGGGATAAGCTCACGGGAGACCCAGTACTTC
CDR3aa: CASSVAGTSGISSRETQYF

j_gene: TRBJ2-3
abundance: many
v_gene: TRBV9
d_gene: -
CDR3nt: TGTGCCAGCAGCGTAGTAGGAGGGGGCCTTGAAGATACGCAGTATTTT
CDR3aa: CASSVVGGGLEDTQYF

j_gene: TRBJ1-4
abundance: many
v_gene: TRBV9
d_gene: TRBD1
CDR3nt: TGTGCCAGCAGCGTGACAGGGAGATCGGAAAAACTGTTTTTT
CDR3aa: CASSVTGRSEKLFF

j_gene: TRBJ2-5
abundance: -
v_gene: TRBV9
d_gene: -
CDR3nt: TGTGCCAGCAGCGTAGAAATGTCCAAAGAGACCCAGTACTTC
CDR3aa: CASSVEMSKETQYF

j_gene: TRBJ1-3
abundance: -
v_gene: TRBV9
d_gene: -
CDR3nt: TGTGCCAGCGGCGAATCCGGAAACACCATATATTTT
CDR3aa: CASGESGNTIYF